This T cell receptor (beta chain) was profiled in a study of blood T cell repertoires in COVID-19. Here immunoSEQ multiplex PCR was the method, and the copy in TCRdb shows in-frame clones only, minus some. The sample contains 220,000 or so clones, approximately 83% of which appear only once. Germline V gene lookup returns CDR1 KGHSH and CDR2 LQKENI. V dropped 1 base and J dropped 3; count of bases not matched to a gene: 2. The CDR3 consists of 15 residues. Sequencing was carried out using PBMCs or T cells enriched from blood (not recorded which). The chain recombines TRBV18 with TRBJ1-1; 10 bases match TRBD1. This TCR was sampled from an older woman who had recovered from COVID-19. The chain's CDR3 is CASSPRGQGDTEAFF. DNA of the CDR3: TGTGCCAGCTCACCACGAGGACAGGGGGACACTGAAGCTTTCTTT. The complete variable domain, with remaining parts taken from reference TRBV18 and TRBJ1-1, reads NAGVMQNPRHLVRRRGQEARLRCSPMKGHSHVYWYRQLPEEGLKFMVYLQKENIIDESGMPKERFSAEFPKEGPSILRIQQVVRGDSAAYFCASSPRGQGDTEAFFGQGTRLTVV.